Shown below are 6 T cell receptor beta chains from a single sample sequenced in a study of blood T cells in healthy people across ages. A second PCR of roughly 7 to 11 cycles used a sample-barcoded 5' primer and a J-beta primer mix. TCRdb fed the 5' RACE reads into MiXCR, producing one record per CDR3 protein. Of 1.5 million to 2 million distinct CDR3 sequences in the sample, 30% to 35% were seen once. The sample comprised blood. All receptors derive from a woman younger than 45 in good health.

This clonotype was seen a few times. This chain connects TRBV9 to TRBJ2-1; 7 bases match TRBD2. V shed 0 bases and J 3 bases; nucleotides not matched to a gene: 6. This CDR3 spans 16 amino acids. Germline lookup yields CDR1 SGDLS and CDR2 YYNGEE. Written as DNA, the CDR3 is TGTGCCAGCAGCGTAGGAACTAGCGTCCTCTACAATGAGCAGTTCTTC. Amino acids: CASSVGTSVLYNEQFF.

Concerning this clonotype: Since a much larger clone is just one base distant, this may be a read error. The rearrangement uses TRBV29-1 and TRBJ2-7; D uncertain. The end of the DNA fits TRBJ2-5 better, so the J call may be wrong. This CDR3 is built from 11 residues. CDR1 is SQVTM, CDR2 ANQGSEA, per germline. CDR3 amino acids: CSKEYKETQYF. DNA for the CDR3: TGCAGCAAGGAGTACAAAGAGACCCAGTACTTC.

The chain couples TRBV7-2 to TRBJ2-1; D may be TRBD1 or TRBD2 (7 bases each). V was pared by 6 bases and J by 6 bases, with 18 bases between. This CDR3 has 15 residues. The germline V gene encodes CDR1 SGHTA and CDR2 FQGNSA. DNA for the CDR3: TGTGCCAGCAGGGTTCAGGGGGGGGGACGCAATGAGCAGTTCTTC. This gives the protein CASRVQGGGRNEQFF.

This rearrangement joins TRBV4-2 to TRBJ2-3; tentative D call: TRBD2 (5 bases). This CDR3 contains 18 residues. V lost 0 bases and J 2 bases, leaving 18 bases between the germline ends. CDR1 and CDR2 from the germline V gene are LGHNA and YNFKEQ. CDR3 region: CASSQDMRVDLPTDTQYF. CDR3 bases: TGTGCCAGCAGCCAAGATATGAGGGTAGACCTCCCCACAGATACGCAGTATTTT.

This clonotype was detected a few times. V gene TRBV5-1 combines with J gene TRBJ2-7; D ambiguous. Germline V gives CDR1 SGHRS, CDR2 YFSETQ. The CDR3 length is 14 residues. V was cut by 7 bases and J by 7 bases, with 21 bases left in between. CDR3 amino acids: CASRTTPSTPEQYF. In DNA form, the CDR3 reads TGCGCCAGCCGAACCACCCCTTCCACCCCGGAGCAGTACTTC.

This clonotype has ten or more counts. The chain joins TRBV20-1 to TRBJ2-1; 7 nucleotides align to TRBD1. V gave up 3 bases and J gave up 5 bases; unmatched junction bases: 10. The germline V gene has CDR1 DFQATT and CDR2 SNEGSKA (reference sequence). CDR3 length equals 15 residues. In nucleotides, the CDR3 is TGCAGTGCTAGTGACTCCCGGGACAGTGACAATGAGCAGTTCTTC. Protein: CSASDSRDSDNEQFF.